This T cell receptor (beta chain) was sequenced in a study of T cell changes during pregnancy in multiple sclerosis. V lost 2 bases and J lost 7; bases outside the gene matches: 11. In germline, CDR1 is KGHSY, CDR2 FQNENV. The CDR3 length is 16 residues. Using immunoSEQ multiplex PCR, the repertoire was profiled, and TCRdb retains in-frame clones only, with some absent. Here the sample spans about 69,000 clones, around nine tenths being singletons. The sample consisted of CD4+ T cells from peripheral blood mononuclear cells, taken in the third trimester of pregnancy. The chain has TRBV16 and TRBJ2-1; 7 nucleotides align to TRBD1. The sequence derives from a female donor in good health, enrolled as a control in a pregnancy study. CDR3 sequence (DNA): TGTGCCAGCAGCCAAAAGGACAGGAGAATTGGGAATGAGCAGTTCTTC. Protein product: CASSQKDRRIGNEQFF.